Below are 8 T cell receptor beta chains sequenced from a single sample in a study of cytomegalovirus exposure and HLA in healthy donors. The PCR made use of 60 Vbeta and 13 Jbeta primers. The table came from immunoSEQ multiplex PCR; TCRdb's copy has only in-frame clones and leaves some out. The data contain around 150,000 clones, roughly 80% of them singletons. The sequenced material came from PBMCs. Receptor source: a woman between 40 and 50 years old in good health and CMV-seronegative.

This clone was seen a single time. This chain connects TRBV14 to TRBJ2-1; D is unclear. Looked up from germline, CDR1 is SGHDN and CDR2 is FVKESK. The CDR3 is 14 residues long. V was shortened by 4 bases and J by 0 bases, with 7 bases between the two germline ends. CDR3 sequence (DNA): TGTGCCAGCAGCCTCTCGGGCTCCTACAATGAGCAGTTCTTC. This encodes CASSLSGSYNEQFF.

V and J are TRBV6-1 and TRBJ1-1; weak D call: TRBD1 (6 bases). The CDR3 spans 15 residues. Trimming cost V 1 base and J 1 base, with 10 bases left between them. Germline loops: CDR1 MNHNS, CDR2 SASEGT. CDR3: CASSEGGGWNTEAFF. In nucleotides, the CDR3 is TGTGCCAGCAGTGAAGGAGGGGGATGGAACACTGAAGCTTTCTTT.

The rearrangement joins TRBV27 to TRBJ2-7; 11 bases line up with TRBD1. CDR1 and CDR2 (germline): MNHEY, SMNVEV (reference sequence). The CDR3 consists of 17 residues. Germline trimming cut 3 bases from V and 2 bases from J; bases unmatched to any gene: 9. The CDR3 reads CASSFYPGQGAAYEQYF. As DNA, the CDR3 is TGTGCCAGCAGTTTTTACCCAGGACAGGGGGCCGCCTACGAGCAGTACTTC.

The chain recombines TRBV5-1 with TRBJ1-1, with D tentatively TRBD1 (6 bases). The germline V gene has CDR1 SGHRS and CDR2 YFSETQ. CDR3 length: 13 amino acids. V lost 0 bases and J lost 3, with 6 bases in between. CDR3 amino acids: CASSLDRDTEAFF. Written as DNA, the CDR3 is TGCGCCAGCAGCTTGGACAGGGACACTGAAGCTTTCTTT.

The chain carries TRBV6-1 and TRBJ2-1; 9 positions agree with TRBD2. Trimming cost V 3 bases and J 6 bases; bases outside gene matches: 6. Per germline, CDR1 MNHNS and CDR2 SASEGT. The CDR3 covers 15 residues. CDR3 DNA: TGTGCCAGCAGTGAGGGACTAGCTTTAAGCAATGAGCAGTTCTTC. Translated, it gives CASSEGLALSNEQFF.

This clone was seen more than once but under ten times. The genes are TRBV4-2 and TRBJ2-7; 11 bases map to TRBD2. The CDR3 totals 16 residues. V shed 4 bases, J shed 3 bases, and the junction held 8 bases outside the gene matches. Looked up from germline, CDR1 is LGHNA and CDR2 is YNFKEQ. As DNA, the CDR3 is TGTGCCAGCAGCCGCCAACTAGCGGGGGAGCTCTACGAGCAGTACTTC. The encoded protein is CASSRQLAGELYEQYF.

The CDR3 loop is CASSLVSVAPLHF. In DNA, the CDR3 is TGTGCCAGCAGTTTGGTGTCAGTCGCACCCCTCCACTTT. The genes are TRBV27 and TRBJ1-6; D gene unclear. The V and J ends lost 3 bases and 11 bases respectively, with 11 bases between them. Germline V lookup: CDR1 MNHEY, CDR2 SMNVEV (reference sequence). The CDR3 has 13 residues.

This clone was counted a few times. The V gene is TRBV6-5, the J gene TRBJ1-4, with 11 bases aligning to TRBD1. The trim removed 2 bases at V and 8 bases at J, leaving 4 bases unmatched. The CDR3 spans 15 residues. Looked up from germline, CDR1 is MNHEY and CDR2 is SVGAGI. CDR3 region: CASSYGQGAWEKLFF. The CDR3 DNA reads TGTGCCAGCAGTTACGGACAGGGGGCATGGGAAAAACTGTTTTTT.